Sequencing of this TCR beta chain was carried out in a study of T-cell memory formation after mild COVID-19. The CDR3 length is 15 residues. Germline trimming cut 3 bases from V and 3 bases from J; bases unmatched to any gene: 6. CDR1 is DFQATT and CDR2 is SNEGSKA in the germline V gene (reference sequence). The TCR alpha and TCR beta cDNA libraries, bearing sample barcodes and UMIs, were generated by 5'RACE using constant-segment primers. From the 5' RACE reads, TCRdb called clonotypes with MiXCR, one entry per CDR3 protein. The sample lists roughly 300,000 distinct CDR3 sequences, roughly 15% occurring once.

This rearrangement joins TRBV20-1 to TRBJ2-7, with 12 nucleotides matching TRBD2. This receptor was obtained from a man between 18 and 35 years old who had mild COVID-19 (a few samples of this study predate the infection). Cell type and time point are not known. Sequencing was done on a sample of PBMCs or a T cell subset sorted from them (not recorded which). The DNA for the CDR3 is TGCAGTGCTAGGGGTACTAGCGGGGGGAGCTACGAGCAGTACGTC. It encodes CSARGTSGGSYEQYV.